The rows below give T cell receptor beta chains drawn from one sample of a study of T cells in Graves' hyperthyroidism and ophthalmopathy. Each CDR3 protein is one row after TCRdb ran MiXCR on the multiplex PCR reads. Of 620,000 or so distinct CDR3 sequences in the sample, approximately 14% are singletons; the top ten hold around an eighth. The sequenced material came from blood. These receptors originate from a woman in her fifties or sixties with Graves' ophthalmopathy. Each CDR3 is given with its conserved first and last residue. The D gene is left open where the match is weak. Rows give clone size only sometimes, using once, few, many, or a class for an expanded clone.

TRBJ1-4,.,15,TRBV6-2/TRBV6-3,TRBD1,CASSLTDRSNEKLFF,TGTGCCAGCAGTCTCACGGACAGGAGTAATGAAAAACTGTTTTTT
TRBJ1-1,many,13,TRBV9,.,CASSPNIASEAFF,TGTGCCAGCAGCCCAAACATTGCGTCTGAAGCTTTCTTT
TRBJ2-1,many,12,TRBV20-1,.,CSARSRENEQFF,TGCAGTGCAAGATCACGGGAGAATGAGCAGTTCTTC
TRBJ2-5,.,13,TRBV5-4,.,CASSRTGQETQYF,TGTGCCAGCAGCCGGACCGGACAAGAGACCCAGTACTTC
TRBJ2-1,.,20,TRBV25-1,TRBD2,CASSFRPGLAGRGIYNEQFF,TGTGCCAGCAGTTTTCGCCCGGGACTAGCGGGAAGAGGAATCTACAATGAGCAGTTCTTC
TRBJ2-7,many,14,TRBV10-3,TRBD1,CAISESGQGYEQYF,TGTGCCATCAGTGAGTCGGGACAGGGGTACGAGCAGTACTTC
TRBJ2-5,many,15,TRBV20-1,.,CSARDFKGPQETQYF,TGCAGTGCTAGAGATTTCAAAGGTCCGCAAGAGACCCAGTACTTC
TRBJ2-1,few,15,TRBV29-1,TRBD2,CSVDRTSGRAFEQFF,TGCAGCGTTGATCGAACTAGCGGGAGGGCCTTCGAGCAGTTCTTC
TRBJ2-5,many,12,TRBV20-1,TRBD1,CSARQGQETQYF,TGCAGTGCTCGACAGGGACAAGAGACCCAGTACTTC
TRBJ2-2,many,16,TRBV14,TRBD1,CASSGQGAINTGELFF,TGTGCCAGCAGCGGTCAGGGGGCGATAAACACCGGGGAGCTGTTTTTT
TRBJ2-7,many,15,TRBV29-1,.,CSVEVSQGTPYEQYF,TGCAGCGTTGAAGTCAGCCAGGGGACCCCCTACGAGCAGTACTTC
TRBJ1-6,once,14,TRBV20-1,TRBD1,CSARGQGADSPLHF,TGCAGTGCTAGGGGACAGGGGGCAGATTCACCCCTCCACTTT
TRBJ2-1,many,16,TRBV5-1,.,CASSLMQGEVHNEQFF,TGCGCCAGCAGCTTGATGCAGGGTGAGGTCCACAATGAGCAGTTCTTC
TRBJ2-5,many,17,TRBV4-3,TRBD1,CASSQDRQGVITETQYF,TGCGCCAGCAGCCAAGACCGACAGGGAGTTATAACTGAGACCCAGTACTTC
TRBJ1-1,many,15,TRBV5-1,.,CASSLTGGVDTEAFF,TGCGCCAGCAGCTTAACCGGGGGCGTCGACACTGAAGCTTTCTTT
TRBJ2-7,many,15,TRBV28,.,CASSLLGRRDREQYF,TGTGCCAGCAGTTTACTCGGACGCAGGGATCGCGAGCAGTACTTC
TRBJ1-1,.,17,TRBV20-1,.,CSARDLGGGGSYTEAFF,TGCAGTGCTAGAGACCTGGGGGGCGGAGGGAGTTACACTGAAGCTTTCTTT
TRBJ2-7,many,15,TRBV18,TRBD2,CASSPRLAGIYEQYF,TGTGCCAGCTCACCAAGGCTAGCGGGGATTTACGAGCAGTACTTC
TRBJ2-7,.,15,TRBV19,TRBD1,CASRMGTGVFYEQYF,TGTGCCAGTAGGATGGGGACAGGGGTGTTTTACGAGCAGTACTTC
TRBJ1-1,many,11,TRBV5-5,.,CASGGNTEAFF,TGTGCCAGTGGGGGGAACACTGAAGCTTTCTTT
TRBJ1-6,many,15,TRBV27,TRBD1,CASSLAGQGNSPLHF,TGTGCCAGCAGTTTAGCGGGACAGGGTAATTCACCCCTCCACTTT
TRBJ1-2,many,15,TRBV28,.,CASSSARAQNYGYTF,TGTGCCAGCAGTTCAGCACGGGCACAGAACTATGGCTACACCTTC
TRBJ2-4,many,14,TRBV7-9,TRBD1,CASSLGQGEDIQYF,TGTGCCAGCAGCTTGGGACAGGGAGAGGACATTCAGTACTTC
TRBJ2-2,many,16,TRBV5-1,TRBD2,CASSLSSGRASGELFF,TGCGCCAGCAGCTTGAGTAGCGGGAGGGCCTCCGGGGAGCTGTTTTTT
TRBJ2-5,.,15,TRBV20-1,.,CSAKGAGAAGKTQYF,TGCAGTGCCAAAGGGGCAGGGGCTGCTGGGAAGACCCAGTACTTC
TRBJ2-1,many,15,TRBV6-6,TRBD2,CASSYSRGSHNEQFF,TGTGCCAGCAGTTACTCTCGCGGGAGCCACAATGAGCAGTTCTTC
TRBJ1-1,many,14,TRBV11-3,.,CASSRIIGSTEAFF,TGTGCCAGCAGCCGGATAATCGGGAGCACTGAAGCTTTCTTT
TRBJ2-1,.,15,TRBV5-6,TRBD2,CASSLVASGDNEQFF,TGTGCCAGCAGCTTGGTGGCTAGCGGAGACAATGAGCAGTTCTTC
TRBJ1-3,.,17,TRBV7-2,.,CASSLVLAAGSGNTIYF,TGTGCCAGCAGCTTAGTGTTGGCGGCAGGCTCTGGAAACACCATATATTTT
TRBJ2-1,few,15,TRBV5-1,TRBD2,CASFGLAGGNHEQFF,TGCGCCAGCTTCGGACTAGCGGGAGGCAACCATGAGCAGTTCTTC
TRBJ1-2,many,15,TRBV3-1,.,CASSQDPLGAHGYTF,TGTGCCAGCAGCCAGGACCCCTTGGGGGCTCATGGCTACACCTTC
TRBJ2-1,.,14,TRBV19,.,CASSLSGAYNEQFF,TGTGCCAGTAGTCTCAGCGGTGCCTACAATGAGCAGTTCTTC
TRBJ2-1,many,17,TRBV27,.,CASSLRFGGTPYNEQFF,TGTGCCAGCAGTTTAAGGTTCGGTGGGACACCCTACAATGAGCAGTTCTTC
TRBJ2-1,few,16,TRBV14,TRBD2,CASSPNSGMWGNEQFF,TGTGCCAGCAGCCCAAATAGCGGGATGTGGGGCAATGAGCAGTTCTTC
TRBJ1-1,many,14,TRBV3-1,TRBD1,CASSLDRVRTEAFF,TGTGCCAGCAGCCTCGACAGGGTGAGGACTGAAGCTTTCTTT
TRBJ2-3,many,12,TRBV28,.,CASTTDTDTQYF,TGTGCCAGCACTACCGACACAGATACGCAGTATTTT